A single sample gave rise to the 6 T cell receptor beta chains below, sequenced in a study of cytomegalovirus exposure and HLA in healthy donors. Amplification used 60 Vbeta primers and 13 Jbeta primers. Sequencing was performed with immunoSEQ multiplex PCR; in TCRdb, only in-frame clones are kept and a portion is missing. This sample's table reports tens of thousands of clones. The sample comprised PBMCs. Source of these receptors: a middle-aged man in good health and CMV-seronegative.

As regards this clone: Other DNA sequences from this sample encode an identical CDR3 as well. The chain joins TRBV6-1 to TRBJ2-7, with 8 bases identical to TRBD1. Trimming at V came to 6 bases and at J to 1 base, leaving 5 bases not matched to a gene. This CDR3 has 14 amino acids. Looked up from germline, CDR1 is MNHNS and CDR2 is SASEGT. In DNA form, the CDR3 reads TGTGCCAGCAGGTGGGACAGGAGTTCCTACGAGCAGTACTTC. Protein: CASRWDRSSYEQYF.

DNA of the CDR3: TGTGCCAGCATTCCGGGACAAACTTCCTACGAGCAGTACTTC. Its translation: CASIPGQTSYEQYF. This chain links TRBV2 with TRBJ2-7; D is possibly TRBD1 (6 bases). V lost 7 bases and J 1 base, leaving 14 bases between the germline ends. Germline V gene lookup returns CDR1 SNHLY and CDR2 FYNNEI. CDR3 length: 14 residues.

The rearrangement joins TRBV5-1 to TRBJ2-5; 10 bases are a match to TRBD2. The CDR3 is 16 amino acids. The germline CDR1 and CDR2 sequences are SGHRS and YFSETQ. V lost 1 base, J lost 3 bases, and 6 bases stayed unmatched. The DNA of the CDR3 is TGCGCCAGCAGCTTGACTAGCGGGGTGTCGAAAGAGACCCAGTACTTC. Translated, it gives CASSLTSGVSKETQYF. The full variable domain, with the rest looked up from reference TRBV5-1 and TRBJ2-5, is KAGVTQTPRYLIKTRGQQVTLSCSPISGHRSVSWYQQTPGQGLQFLFEYFSETQRNKGNFPGRFSGRQFSNSRSEMNVSTLELGDSALYLCASSLTSGVSKETQYFGPGTRLLVL.

V usage is TRBV9 and J usage is TRBJ2-3; 8 bases agree with TRBD1. The CDR3 runs to 21 residues. With 3 bases clipped from V and 2 bases from J, the junction kept 23 bases outside the gene matches. Germline lookup yields CDR1 SGDLS and CDR2 YYNGEE. The CDR3 DNA reads as TGTGCCAGCAGCGCCAGCACCGGGACAGGAAAGTTAGTCTTGCCCACAGATACGCAGTATTTT. This encodes CASSASTGTGKLVLPTDTQYF.

This chain joins TRBV9 and TRBJ1-1, with TRBD1 matching 8 bases. V trimming: 4 bases; J trimming: 4 bases; junction bases outside the gene matches: 6. CDR1 and CDR2 (germline): SGDLS, YYNGEE. The CDR3 runs 14 residues. The CDR3 sequence is CASSPETGATEAFF. The CDR3 region has the DNA TGTGCCAGCAGCCCGGAGACAGGGGCCACTGAAGCTTTCTTT.

V is TRBV6-5 and J is TRBJ1-6; TRBD1 agrees at 9 bases. The length of the CDR3 is 15 residues. V trimming: 6 bases; J trimming: 9 bases; junction bases outside the gene matches: 9. Germline assignment: CDR1 MNHEY and CDR2 SVGAGI. The CDR3 DNA is TGTGCCAGCAGCGGTGGGACAGGGAGAGCTTCACCCCTCCACTTT. This encodes CASSGGTGRASPLHF.